The sequence of this T cell receptor beta chain was determined in a study of T cell clones after liver transplantation. Across the whole study: Liver transplant recipients had immunosuppression withdrawal attempted within 2 years. Pre-transplant mixed lymphocyte reactions yielded third-party-reactive TCRbeta sequences as comparators for graft-donor-reactive sequences. Tolerance: complete withdrawal held at least one year, liver enzymes staying within twice normal.

The assay was immunoSEQ multiplex PCR, and TCRdb's table has in-frame clones only and misses some. The data show some 15,000 clones, nearly 95% seen once. This TCR derives from a human donor who received a liver transplant. Specimen: CD8+ T cells from blood, collected before liver transplant.

The CDR3 region is CASSLGATGLRYGYTF. DNA of the CDR3: TGTGCCAGCAGCTTAGGGGCGACAGGGCTTCGCTATGGCTACACCTTC. V and J are TRBV7-2 and TRBJ1-2, with 7 bases aligning to TRBD1. Germline V gene lookup returns CDR1 SGHTA and CDR2 FQGNSA. The CDR3 totals 16 residues. Trimming at V came to 1 base and at J to 4 bases, leaving 9 bases not matched to a gene.